This T cell receptor beta chain is from a study of Ad26.COV2.S vaccination and SARS-CoV-2 variants. Background on the study: Trial arm assignment for the donor was COV1001 Ad26.COV2.S.

The treatment: some 20 received Ad26.COV2.S at low or high dose, single or two shots; 5 received placebo; per-sample allocation not given. Sampling took place 63 days after the first vaccine or placebo injection. Donation came from an adult in Boston who was aged 18-55 years. Germline CDR1 and CDR2: SGHTA and FQGNSA. V shed 1 base, J shed 6 bases, and the junction held 2 bases outside the gene matches. The CDR3 extends over 13 amino acids. Data came from immunoSEQ multiplex PCR; TCRdb stores just in-frame clones and leaves some out. The table shows about 320,000 clones, with just over 85% occurring only once.

This chain uses TRBV7-2 with TRBJ1-1; 7 positions match TRBD1. The sequences come from peripheral blood, collected in a trial of Ad26.COV2.S vaccine versus placebo. The receptor comes from a person between 18 and 65 years old who received the Ad26.COV2.S COVID-19 vaccine or a placebo. As DNA, the CDR3 is TGTGCCAGCAGCTTAGAAGGGACAGCTGAAGCTTTCTTT. It specifies CASSLEGTAEAFF.